This TCR beta chain was recorded in a study of vaccination and CD4 T cells after COVID-19. Study background: Mild disease affected nine convalescent patients and severe disease one, all SARS-CoV-2 positive by nasal swab PCR. Convalescent participants consisted of six males and four females, two being Hispanic.

Treatment specified: roughly ten-day PBMC culture with coronavirus spike peptide pools or control peptides (ViraFEST assay). As concerns this clonotype: Its antigen is unknown.

The V end was cut by 1 base, the J end by 3 bases, with 3 bases between. The length of the CDR3 is 13 residues. Germline loops: CDR1 MNHNS, CDR2 SASEGT. Sequence data for DNA of cultured CD4+ T cells were generated by the Oncomine TCR Beta short-read assay. Using its own MiXCR run on the PCR reads, TCRdb lists one record per CDR3 protein. The repertoire has 16,000 or so distinct CDR3 sequences, 44% of them found once; the top ten carry around 7.3%. This sequence joins TRBV6-1 and TRBJ2-2; unclear D gene. This receptor was obtained from a human donor who had recovered from COVID-19. This material consisted of CD4+ T cells from blood, cultured in vitro, taken after SARS-CoV-2 vaccination. This CDR3 is CASSEGDTGELFF. CDR3 sequence (DNA): TGTGCCAGCAGTGAAGGTGACACCGGGGAGCTGTTTTTT.